This T cell receptor beta chain was documented in a study of shared clonotypes between healthy human individuals. Study as a whole: Donors, aged 18 to 49, were two women and a few men.

As to this clone: The antigen remains undetermined.

Findings of the study overall: Rarefaction revealed incomplete sorted-subset sequencing despite large depth.

V shed 6 bases and J shed 5 bases, with 7 bases lying between them. In germline, CDR1 is MDHEN, CDR2 SYDVKM. This CDR3 comprises 11 residues. The table came from immunoSEQ multiplex PCR; TCRdb's copy has only in-frame clones and leaves some out. The sample includes 400,000 or so clones, approximately 97% of them seen just once. The rearrangement joins TRBV28 to TRBJ1-2; no reliable D call. The clonotype originates from a man aged 25-40 years in good health. Sequences were obtained from memory CD8+ T cells sorted from blood. As to subset: CD45RO+ cells pooled with CCR7-negative TemRA cells. CDR3 sequence (DNA): TGTGCCAGCAGGAGGGTTTATGGCTACACCTTC. Amino acids: CASRRVYGYTF.